The following is a T cell receptor beta chain sequence with its context. Its antigen is not identified. This same CDR3 is encoded by further DNA sequences in the sample. Libraries were prepared by immunoSEQ multiplex PCR; TCRdb keeps only in-frame clonotypes and omits some of them. The table shows around 1,800 clones, with 90% occurring only once. This CDR3 is 15 amino acids long. The germline gives CDR1 SGHDT, CDR2 YYEEEE. Unmatched junction bases numbered 4, after V lost 2 bases and J lost 5 bases. The entry originates in a study of brain metastases from non-small cell lung cancer. The study, taken as a whole, reports: Expanded T-cell clones appeared in around 58% of brain metastases over primaries. Metastases had sparse T cells but largely shared repertoires with primaries.

This TCR was sampled from a donor at least 40 years old with non-small cell lung cancer. This rearrangement joins TRBV5-6 to TRBJ2-5, with TRBD2 identical over 12 bases. The sample comprised tissue from a brain metastasis. The CDR3 sequence is CASSLLAGGRETQYF. CDR3 nucleotide sequence: TGTGCCAGCAGCTTACTAGCGGGGGGTCGGGAGACCCAGTACTTC.